This TCR beta chain was obtained from a study of blood T cell repertoires in COVID-19. Germline V gene sequence: CDR1 GTSNPN, CDR2 SVGIG (reference sequence). The CDR3 sequence is 14 residues long. Trimming took off 6 bases at V and 5 bases at J, with 16 bases between the two ends. This clone has just one count. In the source study's methods: It was from reference gene primer amplification that nucleated cell counts were estimated. Using immunoSEQ multiplex PCR, the repertoire was profiled, and TCRdb retains in-frame clones only, with some absent. The V and J calls and clone size were taken over from that table, and D and trimming were inferred from the DNA. The sample lists 180,000 or so clones, approximately 86% occurring once.

This receptor was identified in a man aged 18 to 35 with acute or convalescent COVID-19. Material for sequencing was peripheral blood. V gene TRBV30 combines with J gene TRBJ2-2; D is unclear. Here the CDR3 reads CACTRPRWTGELFF. CDR3 DNA sequence: TGTGCCTGCACTCGACCGAGGTGGACCGGGGAGCTGTTTTTT.